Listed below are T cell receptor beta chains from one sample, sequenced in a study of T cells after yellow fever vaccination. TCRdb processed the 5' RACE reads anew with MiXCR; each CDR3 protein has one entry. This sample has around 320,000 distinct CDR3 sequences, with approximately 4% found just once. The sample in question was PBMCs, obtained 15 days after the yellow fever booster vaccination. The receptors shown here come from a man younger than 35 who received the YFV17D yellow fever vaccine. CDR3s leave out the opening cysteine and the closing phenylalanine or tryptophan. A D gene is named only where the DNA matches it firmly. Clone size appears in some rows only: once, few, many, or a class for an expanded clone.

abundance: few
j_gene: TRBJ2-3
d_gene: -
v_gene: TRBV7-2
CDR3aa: ASSSSAGPDTQY

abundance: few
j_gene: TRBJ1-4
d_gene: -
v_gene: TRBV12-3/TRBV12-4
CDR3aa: ASRLTDTNEKLF

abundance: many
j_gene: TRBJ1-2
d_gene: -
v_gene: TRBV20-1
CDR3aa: SAREALYGYT

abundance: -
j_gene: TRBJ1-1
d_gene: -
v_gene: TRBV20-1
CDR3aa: SARVRVSSGGEAF

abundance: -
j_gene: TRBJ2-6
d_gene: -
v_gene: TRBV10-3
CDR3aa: AIRPGLSGANVLT

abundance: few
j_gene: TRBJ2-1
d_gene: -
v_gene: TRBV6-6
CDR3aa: ASSYPRDLYNEQF

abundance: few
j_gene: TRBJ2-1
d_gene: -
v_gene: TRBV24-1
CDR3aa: ATSVSGNEQF

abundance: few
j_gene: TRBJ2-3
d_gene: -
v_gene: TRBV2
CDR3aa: ASRYLAAGPQY

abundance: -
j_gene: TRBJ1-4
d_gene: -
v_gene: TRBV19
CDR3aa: ASKEGRRLF

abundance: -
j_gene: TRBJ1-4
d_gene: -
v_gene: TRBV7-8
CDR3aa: ASSPPGPTMREKLF

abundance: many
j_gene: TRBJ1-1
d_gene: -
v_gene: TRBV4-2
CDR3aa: ASSQDRVWTEAF

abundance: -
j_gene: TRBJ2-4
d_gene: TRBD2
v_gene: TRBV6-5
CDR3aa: ASSSGGADKNIQY

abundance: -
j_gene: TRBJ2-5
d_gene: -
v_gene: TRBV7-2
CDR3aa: ASSLDRWGQETQY

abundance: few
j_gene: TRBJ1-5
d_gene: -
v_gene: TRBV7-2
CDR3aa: ASSPSAGVNQPQH

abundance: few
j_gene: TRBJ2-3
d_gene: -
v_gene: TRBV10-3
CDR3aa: AIKGGAGTDTQY

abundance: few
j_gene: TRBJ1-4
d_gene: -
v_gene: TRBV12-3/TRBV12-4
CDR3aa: ASSSEGSNEKLF

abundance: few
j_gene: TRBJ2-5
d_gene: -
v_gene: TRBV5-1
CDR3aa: ASSGEETQY

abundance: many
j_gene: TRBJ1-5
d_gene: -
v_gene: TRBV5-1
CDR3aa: ASSPGADSNQPQH

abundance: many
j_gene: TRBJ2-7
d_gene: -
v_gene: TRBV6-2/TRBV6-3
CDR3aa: ASGIAYEQY

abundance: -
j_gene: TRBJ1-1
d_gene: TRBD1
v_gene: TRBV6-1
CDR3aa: ASSGQGIEAF

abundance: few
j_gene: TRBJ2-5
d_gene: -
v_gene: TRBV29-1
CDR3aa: SSRLTPRQETQY

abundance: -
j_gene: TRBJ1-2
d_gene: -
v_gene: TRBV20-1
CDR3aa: SARDRPGPYPYGYT

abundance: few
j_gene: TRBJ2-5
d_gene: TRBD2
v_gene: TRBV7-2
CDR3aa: ASSPQGPGLAVQETQY

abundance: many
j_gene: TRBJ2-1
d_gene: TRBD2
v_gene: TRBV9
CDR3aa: ASSGMGGSYNEQF

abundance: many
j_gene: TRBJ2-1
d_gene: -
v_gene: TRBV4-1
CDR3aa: ASSQHHPKTGPTYNEQF

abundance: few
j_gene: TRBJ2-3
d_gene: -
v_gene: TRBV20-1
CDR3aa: SARSGAQGTDTQY

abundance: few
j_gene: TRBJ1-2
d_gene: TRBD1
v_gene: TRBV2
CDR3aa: ASSRTGDGYT

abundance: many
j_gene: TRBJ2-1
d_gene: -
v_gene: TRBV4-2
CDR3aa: ASSQVATINEQF

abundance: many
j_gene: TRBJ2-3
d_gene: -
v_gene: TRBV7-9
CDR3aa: ASSLLRTDTQY

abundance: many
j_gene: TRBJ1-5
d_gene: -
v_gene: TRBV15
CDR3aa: ATSVYRAGNQPQH

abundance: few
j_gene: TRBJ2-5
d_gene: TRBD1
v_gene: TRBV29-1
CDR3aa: SVGQGRETQY

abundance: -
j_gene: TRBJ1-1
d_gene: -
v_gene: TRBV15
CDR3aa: ATSREALGSGASRGNTEAF

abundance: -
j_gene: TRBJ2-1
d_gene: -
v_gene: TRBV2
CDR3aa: ASSEQGGYNEQF

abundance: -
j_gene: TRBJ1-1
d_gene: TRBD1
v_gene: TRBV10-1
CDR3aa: ASSEPFSQGANTEAF

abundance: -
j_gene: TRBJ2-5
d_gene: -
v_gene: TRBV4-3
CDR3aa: ASSQERTRQETQY

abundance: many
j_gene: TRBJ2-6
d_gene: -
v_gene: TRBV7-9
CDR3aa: ASSLGHSFSGANVLT

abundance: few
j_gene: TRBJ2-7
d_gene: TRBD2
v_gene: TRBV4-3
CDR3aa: ASSQAGGNYEQY

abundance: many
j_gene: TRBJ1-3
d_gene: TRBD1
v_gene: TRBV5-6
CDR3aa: ASSLYDREAYGNTIY

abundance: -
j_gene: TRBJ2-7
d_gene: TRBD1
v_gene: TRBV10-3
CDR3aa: AINPTGGRYEQY